The 3 T cell receptor beta chains presented below share a single source sample, sequenced in a study of human thymus T cells. Thymic tissue was derived from resections collected during corrective heart surgery. Using immunoSEQ multiplex PCR, the repertoire was profiled, and TCRdb retains in-frame clones only, with some absent. The sample yields approximately 71,000 clones, 90% to 95% seen once. Sequences were obtained from thymus tissue. The receptors shown here come from a girl in the first two years of life with a congenital heart defect but otherwise immunologically healthy.

The V gene is TRBV11-2, the J gene TRBJ2-2, with D uncertain. Trimming pared 1 base from V and 5 bases from J, leaving 11 bases between. The CDR3 covers 15 residues. Germline-derived CDR1 and CDR2 are SGHAT and FQNNGV. This chain's CDR3 is CASSLASRVTGELFF. The CDR3 DNA is TGTGCCAGCAGCTTAGCTTCTAGGGTGACCGGGGAGCTGTTTTTT.

This clone is a singleton in its sample. V usage is TRBV11-2 and J usage is TRBJ2-6; a weak D match, TRBD2 (6 bases). Per germline, CDR1 SGHAT and CDR2 FQNNGV. Trimming left V 4 bases short and J 0 bases short, with 16 bases between. This CDR3 is built from 18 residues. CDR3 region: CASSSGEALGSGANVLTF. DNA for the CDR3: TGTGCCAGCAGCTCGGGAGAAGCTCTTGGCTCTGGGGCCAACGTCCTGACTTTC. Supplemented by reference TRBV11-2 and TRBJ2-6, the full variable domain reads EAGVAQSPRYKIIEKRQSVAFWCNPISGHATLYWYQQILGQGPKLLIQFQNNGVVDDSQLPKDRFSAERLKGVDSTLKIQPAKLEDSAVYLCASSSGEALGSGANVLTFGAGSRLTVL.

CDR3: CASSQDESDRGRETQYF. The CDR3 DNA reads as TGTGCCAGCAGCCAAGATGAGTCGGACAGGGGGCGAGAGACCCAGTACTTC. The rearrangement joins TRBV14 to TRBJ2-5, with 11 nucleotides matching TRBD1. CDR3 length: 17 residues. V trimming: 0 bases; J trimming: 4 bases; junction bases outside the gene matches: 7. Per the germline V gene, CDR1 is SGHDN and CDR2 is FVKESK.